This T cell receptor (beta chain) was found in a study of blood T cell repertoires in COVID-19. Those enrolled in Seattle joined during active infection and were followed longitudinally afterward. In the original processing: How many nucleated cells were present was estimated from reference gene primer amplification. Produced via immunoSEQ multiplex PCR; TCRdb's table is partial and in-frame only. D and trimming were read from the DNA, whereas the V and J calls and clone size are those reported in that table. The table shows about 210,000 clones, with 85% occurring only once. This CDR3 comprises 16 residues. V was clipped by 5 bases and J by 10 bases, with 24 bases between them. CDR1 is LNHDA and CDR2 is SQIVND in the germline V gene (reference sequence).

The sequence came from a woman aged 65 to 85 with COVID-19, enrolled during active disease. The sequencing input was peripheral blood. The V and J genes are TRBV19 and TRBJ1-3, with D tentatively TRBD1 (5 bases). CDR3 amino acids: CASSGGADRPGDTIYF. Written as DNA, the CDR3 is TGTGCCAGTAGTGGAGGGGCCGACAGACCTGGGGATACCATATATTTT.